This TCR beta chain was sequenced in a study of shared clonotypes between healthy human individuals. J was trimmed by 1 base and V by 3 bases; bases with no gene match: 4. The CDR3 consists of 14 residues. Germline V gene lookup returns CDR1 SGHDT and CDR2 YYEEEE. The naive CD8 subset, CD45RO-negative cells positively selected for CCR7, excluded terminally differentiated effector memory CD45RA+ cells. About this clone: As yet, its antigen is unknown. The sample contains more than one DNA sequence encoding this CDR3.

Study outcomes and limitations: Among four donors, approximately 4.6% of naive CD4 clonotypes were found in common. Although depth was large, rarefaction showed that sequencing of the sorted subsets was incomplete. On the whole, naive subsets had larger estimated richness than memory subsets had.

DNA at approximately 200 ng, roughly 30,000 T cell genomes, went into sorted-subset replicate PCRs. This table comes from immunoSEQ multiplex PCR, and its TCRdb copy is limited to in-frame clones, with some not included. Among 2 million to 2.5 million clones, over 85% were seen once, and the ten largest hold about 1.1%. This TCR was recovered from a man younger than 30 in good health. Sequenced material: naive CD8+ T cells sorted from blood. The chain joins TRBV5-6 to TRBJ2-7; 7 bases map to TRBD1. CDR3 protein: CASSSGGRSYEQYF. CDR3 sequence (DNA): TGTGCCAGCAGCTCAGGGGGAAGATCCTACGAGCAGTACTTC.